The rows below give T cell receptor beta chains drawn from one sample of a study of blood T cell repertoires in COVID-19. Some clones are missing from TCRdb's copy, which holds only in-frame ones; the method was immunoSEQ multiplex PCR. The repertoire holds approximately 300,000 clones, with 85% as singletons. The sample was PBMCs or T cells enriched from blood (not recorded which). The receptors stem from a woman aged 30 to 39 who had been exposed to COVID-19. CDR3s include the opening cysteine and the closing phenylalanine or tryptophan. The D gene is left open where the match is weak. Clone size, where shown, is once, few, many, or a class for clones that have expanded.

d_gene,abundance,j_gene,v_gene,CDR3aa,CDR3nt
TRBD1,few,TRBJ1-1,TRBV25-1,CASSEGPGQEKPEAFF,TGTGCCAGCAGTGAGGGCCCGGGACAGGAGAAGCCTGAAGCTTTCTTT
.,.,TRBJ2-4,TRBV7-9,CASSSLPGRGKNIQYF,TGTGCCAGCAGCTCCCTTCCAGGGAGGGGGAAAAACATTCAGTACTTC
.,.,TRBJ2-2,TRBV20-1,CSASYGAGSHGELFF,TGCAGTGCTAGTTACGGAGCGGGTTCCCACGGGGAGCTGTTTTTT
.,.,TRBJ2-1,TRBV7-2,CASSLVSGSFSYNEQFF,TGTGCCAGCAGCTTAGTTTCGGGGAGCTTCTCCTACAATGAGCAGTTCTTC
.,.,TRBJ2-7,TRBV5-6,CASSLQGRRGRYEQYF,TGTGCCAGCAGCTTGCAAGGTCGGCGAGGGCGCTACGAGCAGTACTTC
.,.,TRBJ1-1,TRBV9,CASSVETGGNTEAFF,TGTGCCAGCAGCGTAGAGACAGGTGGGAACACTGAAGCTTTCTTT
TRBD1,few,TRBJ1-2,TRBV2,CASSSGQVSGYTF,TGTGCCAGCAGCTCCGGACAGGTGAGCGGCTACACCTTC
.,.,TRBJ2-1,TRBV10-3,CAISEVGGLGGNEQFF,TGTGCCATCAGTGAAGTAGGTGGATTAGGCGGAAATGAGCAGTTCTTC
.,.,TRBJ2-7,TRBV9,CASSAGGVAYEQYF,TGTGCCAGCAGCGCCGGAGGTGTCGCATACGAGCAGTACTTC
.,.,TRBJ1-1,TRBV6-5,CASSYSGQGTPEAFF,TGTGCCAGCAGTTACTCCGGGCAGGGAACCCCTGAAGCTTTCTTT
.,.,TRBJ2-5,TRBV7-2,CASRYQGWQETQYF,TGTGCCAGCAGATATCAGGGATGGCAAGAGACCCAGTACTTC
.,.,TRBJ1-1,TRBV14,CASSQMTANTEAFF,TGTGCCAGCAGCCAGATGACAGCGAACACTGAAGCTTTCTTT
.,.,TRBJ1-4,TRBV19,CASTKTYEKLFF,TGTGCCAGTACCAAAACTTATGAAAAACTGTTTTTT
TRBD1,.,TRBJ1-1,TRBV9,CASSVFRDRDSEAFF,TGTGCCAGCAGTGTATTCCGGGACAGGGATTCTGAAGCTTTCTTT
TRBD2,.,TRBJ2-4,TRBV4-2,CASSQGLSGANIQYF,TGTGCCAGCAGCCAAGGACTTAGCGGGGCCAACATTCAGTACTTC
.,.,TRBJ1-1,TRBV28,CASSLAVNTEAFF,TGTGCCAGCAGTTTAGCGGTGAACACTGAAGCTTTCTTT
TRBD1,.,TRBJ1-3,TRBV2,CASQTGVGNTIYF,TGTGCCAGCCAGACAGGGGTCGGAAACACCATATATTTT
TRBD1,.,TRBJ2-7,TRBV5-1,CASSFGQDHEQYF,TGCGCCAGCAGCTTCGGACAGGATCACGAGCAGTACTTC
TRBD2,.,TRBJ2-1,TRBV2,CASSEAPSGRDNEQFF,TGTGCCAGCAGTGAAGCCCCTAGCGGGAGAGACAATGAGCAGTTCTTC
.,.,TRBJ1-1,TRBV7-2,CASRGQGTMNTEAFF,TGTGCCAGCAGAGGGCAGGGGACGATGAACACTGAAGCTTTCTTT
.,.,TRBJ1-2,TRBV11-1,CASSIGEFYGYTF,TGTGCCAGCAGCATAGGGGAGTTCTATGGCTACACCTTC
TRBD2,.,TRBJ2-1,TRBV6-2/TRBV6-3,CASSHRTSYNEQFF,TGTGCCAGCAGCCACCGGACTAGTTACAATGAGCAGTTCTTC
.,.,TRBJ1-1,TRBV28,CASSFPDGRTEAFF,TGTGCCAGCAGTTTTCCAGATGGGAGGACTGAAGCTTTCTTT
.,.,TRBJ2-3,TRBV2,CANLEGIPDTQYF,TGTGCCAATCTTGAGGGTATCCCAGATACGCAGTATTTT
TRBD1,.,TRBJ2-7,TRBV28,CASSSRGLSYEQYF,TGTGCCAGCAGTTCAAGGGGGCTCAGCTACGAGCAGTACTTC
.,once,TRBJ2-7,TRBV5-5,CASSLAGGVVAYEQYF,TGTGCCAGCAGCTTGGCCGGGGGAGTTGTGGCCTACGAGCAGTACTTC
.,.,TRBJ2-5,TRBV11-3,CASSLAREETQYF,TGTGCCAGCAGCTTAGCCAGGGAAGAGACCCAGTACTTC
TRBD2,.,TRBJ2-7,TRBV6-5,CASRKGDYQEQYF,TGTGCCAGCAGAAAAGGGGACTATCAGGAGCAGTACTTC
TRBD1,few,TRBJ1-1,TRBV28,CATSGTANTEAFF,TGTGCCACCAGCGGGACAGCGAACACTGAAGCTTTCTTT
.,.,TRBJ1-5,TRBV5-4,CASSYQGPNQPQHF,TGTGCCAGCAGCTACCAGGGTCCGAATCAGCCCCAGCATTTT
TRBD1,.,TRBJ1-1,TRBV15,CATRTDRVNTEAFF,TGTGCCACCAGGACCGACAGGGTGAACACTGAAGCTTTCTTT
TRBD1,.,TRBJ2-7,TRBV6-5,CASNLDGTGSYEQYF,TGTGCCAGCAATTTAGATGGGACAGGGTCCTACGAGCAGTACTTC
TRBD1,.,TRBJ1-1,TRBV19,CASSTHRTGDTEAFF,TGTGCCAGTAGTACCCACAGGACAGGGGACACTGAAGCTTTCTTT
.,.,TRBJ2-2,TRBV5-6,CASSLAPVKRTGELFF,TGTGCCAGCAGCTTGGCCCCGGTAAAGCGAACCGGGGAGCTGTTTTTT
TRBD2,.,TRBJ2-1,TRBV29-1,CSVVGVWGLAGYNEQFF,TGCAGCGTCGTAGGGGTCTGGGGACTAGCGGGGTACAATGAGCAGTTCTTC
TRBD2,.,TRBJ2-1,TRBV11-2,CASSSIAGAINEQFF,TGTGCCAGCAGTTCAATAGCGGGGGCGATCAATGAGCAGTTCTTC
TRBD2,.,TRBJ2-1,TRBV7-2,CASSLVWRGGLDEQFF,TGTGCCAGCAGCTTAGTTTGGCGGGGGGGCCTCGATGAGCAGTTCTTC
TRBD1,.,TRBJ1-1,TRBV6-5,CASRLTGRNTEAFF,TGTGCCAGCAGACTGACAGGGAGGAACACTGAAGCTTTCTTT
.,once,TRBJ2-3,TRBV2,CASSESLTQYF,TGTGCCAGCAGTGAGTCTCTAACGCAGTATTTT
.,.,TRBJ1-1,TRBV30,CAWSRGQNTEAFF,TGTGCCTGGTCCCGGGGACAGAACACTGAAGCTTTCTTT
TRBD2,.,TRBJ2-7,TRBV30,CAWGGLAGTSYEQYF,TGTGCCTGGGGGGGACTAGCGGGAACCTCCTACGAGCAGTACTTC
TRBD1,.,TRBJ2-1,TRBV10-3,CAISVGRTGADNEQFF,TGTGCCATCAGTGTCGGTAGGACAGGGGCTGACAATGAGCAGTTCTTC
TRBD1,once,TRBJ1-2,TRBV28,CASSSGQDYGYTF,TGTGCCAGCAGTTCCGGACAGGACTATGGCTACACCTTC
TRBD2,.,TRBJ2-3,TRBV19,CASSASGVSDTQYF,TGTGCCAGTAGTGCCAGCGGGGTATCCGATACGCAGTATTTT
TRBD1,.,TRBJ1-6,TRBV7-9,CASSPWTGDSPLHF,TGTGCCAGCAGTCCATGGACAGGGGATTCACCCCTCCACTTT